This T cell receptor (beta chain) was recovered during a study of T cells after yellow fever vaccination. CDR1 is SGHTA, CDR2 FQGNSA, per germline. The CDR3 is 15 amino acids. In this sample, this clonotype turned up a few times. TCRdb re-derived calls from the 5' RACE reads in MiXCR, one entry per CDR3 protein. The table has some 160,000 distinct CDR3 sequences, more than 5.5% seen once; the top ten hold 2.5% to 3%. The chain is built from TRBV7-2 and TRBJ2-7; TRBD2 aligns across 9 bases. Specimen: CD4+ T cells sorted from PBMCs, collected more than 4 days after the first yellow fever vaccination. The receptor was isolated from a man aged 18-30 years who received the YFV17D yellow fever vaccine. This CDR3 is CASSLAGLSSYEQYV. The CDR3, as DNA: TGTGCCAGCAGCCTAGCGGGGTTAAGCTCCTACGAGCAGTACGTC.